This is a list of T cell receptor beta chains from one sample in a study of T cells in Graves' hyperthyroidism and ophthalmopathy. Using its own MiXCR run on the multiplex PCR reads, TCRdb lists one record per CDR3 protein. Here the sample spans 350,000 to 500,000 distinct CDR3 sequences, approximately 15% being singletons. Sequenced sample: blood. The receptor source for this set is a woman in her late teens or twenties with Graves' hyperthyroidism. CDR3s include the opening cysteine and the closing phenylalanine or tryptophan. A D gene is named only where the DNA matches it firmly. Some rows mark clone size as missing; the rest say once, few, many or name a class of expanded clone.

few	TRBV6-1	NA	TRBJ1-4	CASRSGGLIEKLFF	TGTGCCAGCAGGTCCGGGGGGCTTATCGAAAAACTGTTTTTT
many	TRBV11-2	TRBD2	TRBJ2-1	CASSFLAGGVYNEQFF	TGTGCCAGCAGCTTCCTAGCGGGAGGCGTTTACAATGAGCAGTTCTTC
many	TRBV20-1	NA	TRBJ1-2	CSAERGTHYGYTF	TGCAGTGCTGAACGGGGGACTCACTATGGCTACACCTTC
NA	TRBV6-6	NA	TRBJ2-5	CASSYLEDQETQYF	TGTGCCAGCAGTTACCTCGAGGACCAAGAGACCCAGTACTTC
NA	TRBV11-1	NA	TRBJ1-6	CASNPEDSPLHF	TGTGCCAGCAATCCGGAGGATTCACCCCTCCACTTT
many	TRBV28	TRBD2	TRBJ2-5	CASSYPLAGGTRLPETQYF	TGTGCCAGCAGTTACCCTCTAGCGGGAGGTACCCGGCTGCCAGAGACCCAGTACTTC
many	TRBV6-2/TRBV6-3	NA	TRBJ1-1	CASSYSNPDTEAFF	TGTGCCAGCAGTTACTCGAACCCGGACACTGAAGCTTTCTTT
few	TRBV12-3/TRBV12-4	TRBD1	TRBJ1-5	CASSLRTGTQPQHF	TGTGCCAGCAGTTTAAGGACAGGGACCCAGCCCCAGCATTTT
many	TRBV6-2/TRBV6-3	NA	TRBJ2-3	CASRLAPTDTQYF	TGTGCCAGCAGACTAGCCCCCACAGATACGCAGTATTTT
many	TRBV28	NA	TRBJ2-5	CASSLGLGETQYF	TGTGCCAGCAGTTTGGGTCTTGGGGAGACCCAGTACTTC
few	TRBV11-2	TRBD2	TRBJ2-7	CASSFPRGGSSYEQCF	TGTGCCAGCAGCTTTCCCCGCGGGGGAAGCTCCTACGAGCAGTGCTTC
NA	TRBV6-4	TRBD2	TRBJ2-2	CASSDRLAGATGELFF	TGTGCCAGCAGTGACAGACTAGCGGGAGCCACCGGGGAGCTGTTTTTT
few	TRBV6-1	TRBD1	TRBJ2-7	CASTGQGVGYEQYF	TGTGCCAGCACCGGACAGGGAGTCGGCTACGAGCAGTACTTC
many	TRBV6-5	TRBD1	TRBJ2-2	CASSYSIRQGLNTGELFF	TGTGCCAGCAGTTACTCGATAAGACAGGGCTTGAACACCGGGGAGCTGTTTTTT
NA	TRBV12-3/TRBV12-4	TRBD2	TRBJ2-1	CASSSGTSGEQFF	TGTGCCAGCAGTTCCGGGACTAGCGGTGAGCAGTTCTTC
many	TRBV7-2	NA	TRBJ2-7	CASSLASGANYEQYF	TGTGCCAGCAGCTTAGCTTCGGGAGCAAACTACGAGCAGTACTTC
few	TRBV6-1	TRBD1	TRBJ1-2	CASRPGQGAYGYTF	TGTGCCAGCAGACCGGGACAGGGAGCCTATGGCTACACCTTC
few	TRBV5-4	NA	TRBJ2-5	CASSLTDQETQYF	TGTGCCAGCAGCTTGACGGATCAAGAGACCCAGTACTTC
many	TRBV7-2	TRBD2	TRBJ2-3	CASSSTSLDTQYF	TGTGCCAGCAGCTCGACTAGCCTGGATACGCAGTATTTT
NA	TRBV4-1	NA	TRBJ2-5	CASSQDREVGMETQYF	TGCGCCAGCAGCCAAGACAGGGAGGTAGGAATGGAGACCCAGTACTTC
few	TRBV20-1	TRBD2	TRBJ2-1	CSARGGTSGFSYNEQFF	TGCAGTGCTAGAGGTGGGACTAGCGGATTCTCCTACAATGAGCAGTTCTTC
few	TRBV20-1	TRBD2	TRBJ2-2	CSARDLGSGLAGGELFF	TGCAGTGCTAGAGATTTGGGGTCGGGGCTAGCGGGCGGGGAGCTGTTTTTT
NA	TRBV5-8	NA	TRBJ1-4	CASSRGAKLFF	TGTGCCAGCAGTCGGGGGGCAAAACTGTTTTTT
many	TRBV28	NA	TRBJ1-1	CASSLTTGFSFTEAFF	TGTGCCAGCAGTTTAACGACAGGTTTCTCCTTCACTGAAGCTTTCTTT
NA	TRBV19	NA	TRBJ2-5	CASSWEETQYF	TGTGCCAGTAGCTGGGAAGAGACCCAGTACTTC
many	TRBV7-8	NA	TRBJ2-1	CASSLVAGVMYNEQFF	TGTGCCAGCAGCTTAGTGGCAGGAGTAATGTACAATGAGCAGTTCTTC
many	TRBV5-1	TRBD2	TRBJ2-3	CASSPGTSGTSTDTQYF	TGCGCCAGCAGCCCCGGGACTAGCGGGACTAGCACAGATACGCAGTATTTT
many	TRBV3-1	TRBD1	TRBJ1-1	CASSQDPRQGTTLGTEAFF	TGTGCCAGCAGCCAAGACCCCCGACAGGGAACAACCTTGGGTACTGAAGCTTTCTTT
many	TRBV6-1	TRBD1	TRBJ1-5	CASSSDRGGNQPQHF	TGTGCCAGCAGTTCGGACAGGGGGGGCAATCAGCCCCAGCATTTT
few	TRBV4-2	NA	TRBJ2-7	CASSQDDGSYEQYF	TGTGCCAGCAGCCAAGATGACGGCTCCTACGAGCAGTACTTC
few	TRBV2	NA	TRBJ2-2	CASIESRTGELFF	TGTGCCAGCATAGAATCCCGCACCGGGGAGCTGTTTTTT
many	TRBV6-6	TRBD2	TRBJ2-5	CASSYQRGQETQYF	TGTGCCAGCAGTTACCAGCGGGGGCAAGAGACCCAGTACTTC
many	TRBV27	NA	TRBJ1-6	CASSFDGNSPLHF	TGTGCCAGCAGTTTTGACGGTAATTCACCCCTCCACTTT
few	TRBV6-7	NA	TRBJ1-1	CASSYRPGLNTEAFF	TGTGCCAGCAGTTACAGGCCCGGTCTGAACACTGAAGCTTTCTTT
many	TRBV6-5	NA	TRBJ1-1	CASSLIGRGVTEAFF	TGTGCCAGCAGTCTAATAGGTAGGGGCGTAACTGAAGCTTTCTTT
few	TRBV9	NA	TRBJ1-5	CASSVGLGGGDQPQHF	TGTGCCAGCAGCGTAGGTTTGGGGGGAGGGGACCAGCCCCAGCATTTT
many	TRBV12-3/TRBV12-4	TRBD2	TRBJ2-3	CASSLADYFSTDTQYF	TGTGCCAGCAGTCTAGCGGACTACTTTAGCACAGATACGCAGTATTTT
few	TRBV7-6	TRBD1	TRBJ2-4	CASSEGQGLLAKNIQYF	TGTGCCAGCAGCGAGGGACAGGGACTCCTAGCCAAAAACATTCAGTACTTC
many	TRBV30	TRBD2	TRBJ2-3	CAWSTGTGGSTDTQYF	TGTGCCTGGAGTACCGGGACGGGAGGGAGCACAGATACGCAGTATTTT
many	TRBV27	NA	TRBJ2-1	CASSPNVGNEQFF	TGTGCCAGCAGCCCGAACGTGGGTAATGAGCAGTTCTTC
NA	TRBV5-1	NA	TRBJ1-4	CASSSGRGEEKLFF	TGCGCCAGCAGCTCGGGAAGGGGAGAAGAAAAACTGTTTTTT
NA	TRBV10-2	TRBD1	TRBJ1-4	CASSEPRGTGYNEKLFF	TGCGCCAGCAGTGAGCCGAGGGGGACAGGGTATAATGAAAAACTGTTTTTT
few	TRBV14	NA	TRBJ2-3	CASSQEITDTQYF	TGTGCCAGCAGCCAAGAAATCACAGATACGCAGTATTTT
many	TRBV20-1	NA	TRBJ2-5	CSVVRRVQETQYF	TGCAGTGTTGTAAGGAGGGTCCAAGAGACCCAGTACTTC
many	TRBV6-1	TRBD1	TRBJ2-5	CASSGRQGSLGTQYF	TGTGCCAGCAGTGGCCGACAGGGGAGTTTGGGGACCCAGTACTTC
NA	TRBV6-1	NA	TRBJ1-2	CASSFLGRGRGYGYTF	TGTGCCAGCAGTTTCCTCGGACGGGGTCGGGGCTATGGCTACACCTTC
many	TRBV7-2	NA	TRBJ1-4	CASSFSPTNEKLFF	TGTGCCAGCAGCTTTAGTCCAACTAATGAAAAACTGTTTTTT
many	TRBV13	NA	TRBJ2-1	CASSLEGGNYNEQFF	TGTGCCAGCAGCTTAGAGGGGGGAAACTACAATGAGCAGTTCTTC
many	TRBV11-2	TRBD1	TRBJ2-3	CASRTDRGVGDTQYF	TGTGCCAGCAGAACCGACAGGGGGGTAGGAGATACGCAGTATTTT
many	TRBV7-2	TRBD1	TRBJ2-7	CASSSGQPLGEQYF	TGTGCCAGCAGCTCGGGACAGCCCCTTGGCGAGCAGTACTTC
many	TRBV6-1	NA	TRBJ2-1	CASSEAGNPYNEQFF	TGTGCCAGCAGTGAAGCGGGAAACCCCTACAATGAGCAGTTCTTC
few	TRBV20-1	NA	TRBJ1-3	CSARVPGRNTIYF	TGCAGTGCTAGAGTCCCAGGGCGAAACACCATATATTTT
many	TRBV16	NA	TRBJ1-4	CASSPGGGSSEKLFF	TGTGCCAGCAGCCCTGGCGGGGGATCGAGTGAAAAACTGTTTTTT